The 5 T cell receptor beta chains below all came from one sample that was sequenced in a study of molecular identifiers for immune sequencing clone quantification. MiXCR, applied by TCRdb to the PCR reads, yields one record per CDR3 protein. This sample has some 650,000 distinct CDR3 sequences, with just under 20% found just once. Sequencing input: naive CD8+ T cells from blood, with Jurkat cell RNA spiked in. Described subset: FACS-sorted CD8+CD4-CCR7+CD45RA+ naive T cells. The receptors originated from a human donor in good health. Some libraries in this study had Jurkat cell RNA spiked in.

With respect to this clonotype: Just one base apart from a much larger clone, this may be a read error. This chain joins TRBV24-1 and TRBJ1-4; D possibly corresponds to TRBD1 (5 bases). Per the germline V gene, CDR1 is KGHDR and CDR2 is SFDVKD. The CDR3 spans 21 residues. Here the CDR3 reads CATGDFSGPFSPFSTNEKLFF. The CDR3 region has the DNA TGTGCCACCGGTGATTTCTCGGGACCCTTTTCCCCTTTTTCAACTAATGAAAAACTGTTTTTT.

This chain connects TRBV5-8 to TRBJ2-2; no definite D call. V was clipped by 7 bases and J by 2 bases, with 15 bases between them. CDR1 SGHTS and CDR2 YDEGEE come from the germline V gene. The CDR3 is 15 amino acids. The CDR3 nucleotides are TGTGCCAGCCGACCCTCAGACTCCAACACCGGGGAGCTGTTTTTT. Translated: CASRPSDSNTGELFF.

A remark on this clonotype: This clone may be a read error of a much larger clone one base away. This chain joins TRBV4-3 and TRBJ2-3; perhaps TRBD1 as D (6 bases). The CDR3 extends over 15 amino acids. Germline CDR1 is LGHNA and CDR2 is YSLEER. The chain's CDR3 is CASSQGTGMADTPYF. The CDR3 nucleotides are TGCGCCAGCAGCCAAGGAACAGGGATGGCAGATACGCCGTATTTT.

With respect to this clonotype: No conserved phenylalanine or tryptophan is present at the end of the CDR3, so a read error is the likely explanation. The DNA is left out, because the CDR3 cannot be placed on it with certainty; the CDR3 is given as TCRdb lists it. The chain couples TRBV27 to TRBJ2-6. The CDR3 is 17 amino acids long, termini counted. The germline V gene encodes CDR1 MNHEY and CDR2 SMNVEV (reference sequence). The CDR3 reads CASSLAGPESGANVLSL.

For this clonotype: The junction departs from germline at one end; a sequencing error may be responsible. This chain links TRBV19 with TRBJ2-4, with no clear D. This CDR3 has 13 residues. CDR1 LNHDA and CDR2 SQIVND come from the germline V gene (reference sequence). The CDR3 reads CTSSIVASDIQYF. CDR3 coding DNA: TGTACCAGTAGTATAGTAGCCTCAGACATTCAGTACTTC.